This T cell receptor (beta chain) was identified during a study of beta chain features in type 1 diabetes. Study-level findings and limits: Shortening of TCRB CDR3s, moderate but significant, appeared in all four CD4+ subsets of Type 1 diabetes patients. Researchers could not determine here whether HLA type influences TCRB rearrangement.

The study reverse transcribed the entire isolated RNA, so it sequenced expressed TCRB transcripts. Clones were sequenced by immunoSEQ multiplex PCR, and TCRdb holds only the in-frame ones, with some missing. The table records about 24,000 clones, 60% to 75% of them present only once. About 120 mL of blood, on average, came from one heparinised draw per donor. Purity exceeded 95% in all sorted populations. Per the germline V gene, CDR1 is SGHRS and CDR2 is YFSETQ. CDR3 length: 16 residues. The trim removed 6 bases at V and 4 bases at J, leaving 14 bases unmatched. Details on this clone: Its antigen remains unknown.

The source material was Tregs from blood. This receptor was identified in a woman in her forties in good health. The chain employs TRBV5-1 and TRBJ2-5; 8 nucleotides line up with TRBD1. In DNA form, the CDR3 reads TGCGCCAGCACTCGCCAACAGGGGGTTTGGGGAGAGACCCAGTACTTC. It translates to CASTRQQGVWGETQYF.